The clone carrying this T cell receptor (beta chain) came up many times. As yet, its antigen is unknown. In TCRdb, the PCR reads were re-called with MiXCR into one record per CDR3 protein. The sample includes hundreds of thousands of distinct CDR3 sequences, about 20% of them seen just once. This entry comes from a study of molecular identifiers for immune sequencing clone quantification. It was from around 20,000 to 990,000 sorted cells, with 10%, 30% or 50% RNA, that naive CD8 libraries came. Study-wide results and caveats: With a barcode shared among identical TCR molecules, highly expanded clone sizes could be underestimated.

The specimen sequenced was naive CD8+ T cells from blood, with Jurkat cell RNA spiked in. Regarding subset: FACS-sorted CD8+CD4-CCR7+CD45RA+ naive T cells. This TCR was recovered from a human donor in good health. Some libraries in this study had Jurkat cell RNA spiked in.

The CDR3 reads CASSLTEPYEQYF. The CDR3 DNA reads as TGTGCCAGCAGCTTGACCGAGCCCTACGAGCAGTACTTC. The chain links TRBV5-5 to TRBJ2-7; D is ambiguous. With 1 base removed from V and 2 bases from J, the gap between germline ends came to 7 bases. This CDR3 spans 13 amino acids. Germline V gene lookup returns CDR1 SGHKS and CDR2 YYEKEE (reference sequence).